The 21 T cell receptor beta chains given below trace back to one sample, sequenced in a study of T cell changes during pregnancy in multiple sclerosis. Clones were read by immunoSEQ multiplex PCR, and TCRdb kept only the in-frame ones, dropping some. The repertoire holds around 62,000 clones, with 90% as singletons. Specimen: peripheral blood, collected in the third trimester of pregnancy. Source of these receptors: a female donor with multiple sclerosis, enrolled in a pregnancy study.

A remark on this clone: The junction departs from germline at one end; a sequencing error may be responsible. This rearrangement joins TRBV5-6 to TRBJ1-2; the D is unclear. The CDR3 is 12 residues long. The germline gives CDR1 SGHDT, CDR2 YYEEEE. For the CDR3, the DNA is TGTGCCAGCAACTTGTTGGAGGATGGCTACACCTTC. It specifies CASNLLEDGYTF.

The rearrangement uses TRBV7-9 and TRBJ2-7; TRBD1 agrees at 9 bases. This CDR3 is built from 15 residues. The ends lost 5 bases at V and 3 bases at J; junction bases unmatched: 8. Germline V gene data show CDR1 as SEHNR and CDR2 as FQNEAQ (reference sequence). The CDR3 DNA sequence: TGTGCCAGCAGCCCAGGACAGGGGCGGTACTACGAGCAGTACTTC. The encoded protein is CASSPGQGRYYEQYF.

The rearrangement uses TRBV7-3 and TRBJ2-2; D possibly corresponds to TRBD1 (5 bases). The V gene's germline CDR1 is SGHTA and CDR2 FQGTGA. This CDR3 comprises 16 residues. V lost 8 bases, J lost 0 bases, and 16 bases lay in between. The CDR3 loop reads CASGPPWGPNTGELFF. The CDR3 DNA reads TGTGCCAGCGGACCCCCCTGGGGCCCGAACACCGGGGAGCTGTTTTTT. The whole variable domain, filled in from reference TRBV7-3 and TRBJ2-2, reads GAGVSQTPSNKVTEKGKYVELRCDPISGHTALYWYRQSLGQGPEFLIYFQGTGAADDSGLPNDRFFAVRPEGSVSTLKIQRTERGDSAVYLCASGPPWGPNTGELFFGEGSRLTVL.

The CDR3 protein is CAWSVRRPGGLFF. As DNA, the CDR3 is TGTGCCTGGAGTGTACGACGGCCCGGGGGGCTGTTTTTT. The rearrangement uses TRBV30 and TRBJ1-4; TRBD1 is a possible D gene (5 bases). CDR1 GTSNPN and CDR2 SVGIG come from the germline V gene (reference sequence). Between the trimmed V and J ends, which lost 0 bases and 14 bases, there was a span of 16 bases. This CDR3 comprises 13 residues.

The chain uses TRBV7-9 and TRBJ1-3; D might be TRBD1 (6 bases). Trimming removed 5 bases from V and 4 bases from J, with 18 bases in between. The germline V gene encodes CDR1 SEHNR and CDR2 FQNEAQ (reference sequence). This CDR3 has 16 amino acids. CDR3 sequence reads: CASSPRGGQVGNTIYF. CDR3 sequence (DNA): TGTGCCAGCAGCCCCCGGGGGGGGCAGGTAGGAAACACCATATATTTT.

For the CDR3, the DNA is TGTGCCAGCAGTGGGGTGGGCTTGGTGGCCCTCCTTGGCTACACCTTC. Its translation is CASSGVGLVALLGYTF. The rearrangement uses TRBV25-1 and TRBJ1-2; D remains unclear. V was shortened by 4 bases and J by 7 bases, with 22 bases between the two germline ends. The V gene's germline CDR1 is MGHDK and CDR2 SYGVNS. The CDR3 runs to 16 residues.

The chain links TRBV10-3 to TRBJ2-5; tentative D call: TRBD2 (6 bases). The V gene lost 5 bases and the J gene lost 9 bases, with 16 bases spanning the gap. This CDR3 has 13 residues. CDR1 and CDR2 (germline): ENHRY, SYGVKD. In nucleotides, the CDR3 is TGTGCCATCAGTACCGGGACTCCCAGGCCCCAGTACTTC. This codes for CAISTGTPRPQYF.

The V gene is TRBV9, the J gene TRBJ2-3, with a possible D match to TRBD2 (7 bases). Germline-derived CDR1 and CDR2 are SGDLS and YYNGEE. This CDR3 is built from 16 residues. Between the trimmed V and J ends, which lost 0 bases and 2 bases, there was a span of 13 bases. The CDR3 DNA follows: TGTGCCAGCAGCGTAGTTGCGGGGGCGACCACAGATACGCAGTATTTT. It is translated as CASSVVAGATTDTQYF.

The rearrangement joins TRBV6-5 to TRBJ1-1, with D unclear. CDR1 and CDR2 (germline): MNHEY, SVGAGI. Trimming left V 6 bases short and J 1 base short, with 15 bases between. This CDR3 is built from 15 residues. The CDR3 spells CASSPRGGKNTEAFF. The CDR3 region has the DNA TGTGCCAGCAGCCCGCGGGGAGGGAAGAACACTGAAGCTTTCTTT.

V usage is TRBV7-6 and J usage is TRBJ2-5, with D possibly being TRBD2 (6 bases). The germline V gene has CDR1 SGHVS and CDR2 FNYEAQ. The CDR3 spans 16 residues. The ends were cut back, 1 base at V and 1 base at J, with 13 bases in the middle. CDR3 sequence: CASSLGGMGGQETQYF. CDR3 bases: TGTGCCAGCAGCTTAGGGGGAATGGGGGGCCAAGAGACCCAGTACTTC.

This chain links TRBV27 with TRBJ1-1, with no clear D. Trimming removed 3 bases at V and 2 bases at J, with 7 bases between. The CDR3 has 13 amino acids. CDR1 and CDR2 from the germline V gene are MNHEY and SMNVEV (reference sequence). CDR3 loop: CASSFESNTEAFF. The CDR3 nucleotides are TGTGCCAGCAGTTTTGAGTCTAACACTGAAGCTTTCTTT.

This clone was detected a few times. The rearrangement links TRBV5-1 to TRBJ1-2; D possibly corresponds to TRBD1 (5 bases). The CDR3 loop spans 14 amino acids. Germline loops: CDR1 SGHRS, CDR2 YFSETQ. V lost 1 base to trimming and J lost 3 bases, with 10 bases between them. The CDR3 nucleotides are TGCGCCAGCAGCTTGTCAGGGTTTCACTATGGCTACACCTTC. It specifies CASSLSGFHYGYTF.

The genes are TRBV9 and TRBJ2-7, with D perhaps matching TRBD1 (5 bases). V gave up 1 base and J gave up 7 bases, with 12 bases separating them. Germline CDR1 SGDLS, CDR2 YYNGEE. The CDR3 covers 13 residues. This chain's CDR3 is CASSVSEGVEQYF. CDR3 DNA sequence: TGTGCCAGCAGCGTATCAGAAGGGGTTGAGCAGTACTTC.

The chain combines TRBV19 with TRBJ2-3; D possibly corresponds to TRBD2 (6 bases). Deletions cut 5 bases from V and 6 bases from J, with 15 bases between. Germline lookup yields CDR1 LNHDA and CDR2 SQIVND (reference sequence). CDR3 length equals 14 residues. CDR3 residues: CASSPLEGRDTQYF. The CDR3 DNA sequence: TGTGCCAGTAGTCCGCTTGAGGGGAGGGATACGCAGTATTTT. Combining the CDR3 with reference TRBV19 and TRBJ2-3 gives the whole variable domain DGGITQSPKYLFRKEGQNVTLSCEQNLNHDAMYWYRQDPGQGLRLIYYSQIVNDFQKGDIAEGYSVSREKKESFPLTVTSAQKNPTAFYLCASSPLEGRDTQYFGPGTRLTVL.

This chain connects TRBV6-1 to TRBJ2-1; TRBD2 matches at 11 bases. J was trimmed by 2 bases and V by 5 bases; bases with no gene match: 2. This CDR3 region has 15 residues. CDR1 is MNHNS, CDR2 SASEGT, per germline. The CDR3 loop is CASSTTSGTYNEQFF. The CDR3 nucleotides read TGTGCCAGCAGTACGACTAGCGGGACCTACAATGAGCAGTTCTTC.

The chain has TRBV2 and TRBJ1-1, with D uncertain. CDR1 and CDR2 (germline): SNHLY, FYNNEI. V shed 3 bases and J shed 0 bases, with 14 bases lying between them. The CDR3 totals 16 residues. CDR3 region: CASSDLGVPVNTEAFF. CDR3 coding DNA: TGTGCCAGCAGTGATCTGGGAGTTCCCGTGAACACTGAAGCTTTCTTT.

The rearrangement uses TRBV18 and TRBJ1-4; a possible D gene is TRBD1 (6 bases). Per germline, CDR1 KGHSH and CDR2 LQKENI. The CDR3 spans 19 residues. The germline V and J ends were trimmed by 0 bases and 0 bases, with 17 bases remaining between them. This chain's CDR3 is CASSPPGGDTFATNEKLFF. The CDR3 bases are TGTGCCAGCTCACCACCGGGGGGGGACACCTTTGCAACTAATGAAAAACTGTTTTTT.

The chain has TRBV7-9 and TRBJ1-5, with 8 positions matching TRBD1. The germline CDR1 and CDR2 sequences are SEHNR and FQNEAQ (reference sequence). The length of the CDR3 is 15 residues. Germline trimming cut 3 bases from V and 3 bases from J; bases unmatched to any gene: 4. CDR3: CASSLGTGLNQPQHF. The CDR3 nucleotides read TGTGCCAGCAGCTTGGGGACAGGCCTCAATCAGCCCCAGCATTTT.

The chain is built from TRBV19 and TRBJ1-5, with D perhaps TRBD1 (6 bases). V lost 0 bases and J lost 7, with 13 bases in between. CDR1 LNHDA and CDR2 SQIVND come from the germline V gene (reference sequence). The CDR3 has 15 amino acids. The CDR3 here is CASSIEKQGGQPQHF. CDR3 nucleotide sequence: TGTGCCAGTAGTATAGAGAAACAGGGAGGGCAGCCCCAGCATTTT. The whole variable domain, remainder taken from reference TRBV19 and TRBJ1-5, is DGGITQSPKYLFRKEGQNVTLSCEQNLNHDAMYWYRQDPGQGLRLIYYSQIVNDFQKGDIAEGYSVSREKKESFPLTVTSAQKNPTAFYLCASSIEKQGGQPQHFGDGTRLSIL.

This rearrangement joins TRBV6-5 to TRBJ2-2, with D maybe TRBD1 (6 bases). The CDR3 covers 15 residues. The V gene's germline CDR1 is MNHEY and CDR2 SVGAGI. V lost 0 bases and J 6 bases, leaving 11 bases between the germline ends. The CDR3 here is CASSYSGKGAGELFF. Written as DNA, the CDR3 is TGTGCCAGCAGTTACTCGGGGAAGGGGGCCGGGGAGCTGTTTTTT.

The V call is TRBV19, the J call TRBJ1-3; 9 nucleotides line up with TRBD1. The germline CDR1 and CDR2 sequences are LNHDA and SQIVND (reference sequence). V trimming: 5 bases; J trimming: 4 bases; junction bases outside the gene matches: 3. This CDR3 region has 14 residues. CDR3 amino acids: CASSVTGGGNTIYF. CDR3 DNA sequence: TGTGCCAGTAGTGTAACAGGGGGCGGAAACACCATATATTTT. Full variable domain (missing parts from reference TRBV19 and TRBJ1-3): DGGITQSPKYLFRKEGQNVTLSCEQNLNHDAMYWYRQDPGQGLRLIYYSQIVNDFQKGDIAEGYSVSREKKESFPLTVTSAQKNPTAFYLCASSVTGGGNTIYFGEGSWLTVV.